This entry describes one T cell receptor (beta chain). Profiled with immunoSEQ multiplex PCR; TCRdb holds only in-frame clones, not every one. The table shows some 140,000 clones, with around 85% occurring only once. The entry originates in a study of blood T cell repertoires in COVID-19. Background on the study: Specimens from acute and convalescent COVID-19 originated in the United States, Italy and Spain.

The CDR3 sequence is 16 residues long. V trimming: 0 bases; J trimming: 7 bases; junction bases outside the gene matches: 6. The germline gives CDR1 MNHEY, CDR2 SVGAGI. Sequenced material: peripheral blood. This TCR derives from a woman of 80 years or more with acute or convalescent COVID-19. The gene calls are TRBV6-5 and TRBJ1-6; 7 positions agree with TRBD1. The CDR3 loop reads CASSYSRQGRNSPLHF. The CDR3 nucleotides are TGTGCCAGCAGTTACTCAAGACAGGGTCGGAATTCACCCCTCCACTTT.